This T cell receptor (beta chain) derives from a study of cytomegalovirus exposure and HLA in healthy donors. PCR primers comprised 60 Vbeta and 13 Jbeta primers. Profiled with immunoSEQ multiplex PCR; TCRdb holds only in-frame clones, not every one. The table has about 50,000 clones, over 60% seen once. This CDR3 region has 13 residues. V shed 5 bases and J shed 3 bases, with 10 bases lying between them. The germline V gene encodes CDR1 SGHTA and CDR2 FQGTGA. The receptor's source is a woman between 50 and 59 years old in good health and CMV-seronegative. The rearrangement links TRBV7-3 to TRBJ1-2; D remains ambiguous. Sequenced input: PBMCs. CDR3 protein: CASSPEGHYGYTF. The CDR3 DNA follows: TGTGCCAGCAGCCCAGAGGGCCACTATGGCTACACCTTC.